This T cell receptor (beta chain) was recovered during a study of response to subunit inactivated influenza vaccine. Whole-study findings and limits: After each seasonal influenza vaccination, few new T cells are recruited, the authors suggested.

CDR1 is SQVTM and CDR2 is ANQGSEA in the germline V gene. Trimming removed 4 bases at V and 4 bases at J, with 9 bases between. The CDR3 is 12 residues long. This clonotype turned up a few times. What it binds is unknown. From the RT-PCR reads, TCRdb called clonotypes with MiXCR, one entry per CDR3 protein. Counted here are around 600,000 distinct CDR3 sequences, approximately 10% occurring once; the ten biggest clones make up roughly 11%. These data are also associated with another study on T cells expressing NK-cell markers. As that report states: Generation of TCR beta cDNA was performed by 5'RACE template switching incorporating UMIs. HCMV serostatus: most of the eight sequenced donors positive, one negative. As a fraction of CD8+ T cells, dominant NKG2C+ clonotypes reached roughly 1.0-7.5% in more than five donors.

The receptor's source is a man aged 45-60 years who received an inactivated influenza vaccine. J is TRBJ2-3 and V is TRBV29-1; D call uncertain. Sequenced here: PBMCs from blood, sampled on the day of vaccination. CDR3 nucleotide sequence: TGCAGCGTTGTACTTCTCGCAGATACGCAGTATTTT. Its translation is CSVVLLADTQYF.